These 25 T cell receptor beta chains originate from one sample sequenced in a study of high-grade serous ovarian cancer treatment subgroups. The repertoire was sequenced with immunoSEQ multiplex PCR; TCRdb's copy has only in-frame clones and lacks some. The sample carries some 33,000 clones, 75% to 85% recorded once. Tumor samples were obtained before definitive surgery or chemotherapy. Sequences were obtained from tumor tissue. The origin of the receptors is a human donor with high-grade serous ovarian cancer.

The CDR3 DNA reads as TGTGCCAGCAGCTCCCGACTAGCGTACATAGAGACCCAGTACTTC. It translates to CASSSRLAYIETQYF. The chain has TRBV7-8 and TRBJ2-5; 8 bases map to TRBD2. CDR1 SGHVS and CDR2 FQNEAQ come from the germline V gene. J gave up 4 bases and V 4 bases, and 8 bases lay outside the gene matches. CDR3 size: 15 residues.

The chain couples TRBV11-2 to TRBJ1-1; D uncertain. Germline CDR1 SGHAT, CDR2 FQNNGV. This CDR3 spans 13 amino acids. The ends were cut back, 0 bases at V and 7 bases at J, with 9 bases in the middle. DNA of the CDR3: TGTGCCAGCAGCTTAGAGGTGGGGAGTGAAGCTTTCTTT. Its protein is CASSLEVGSEAFF.

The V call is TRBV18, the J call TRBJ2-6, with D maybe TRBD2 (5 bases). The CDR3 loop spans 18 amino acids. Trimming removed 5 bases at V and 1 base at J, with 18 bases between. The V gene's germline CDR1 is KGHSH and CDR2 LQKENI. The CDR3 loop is CASSATLPEGSGANVLTF. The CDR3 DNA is TGTGCCAGCTCAGCCACCCTCCCTGAGGGATCTGGGGCCAACGTCCTGACTTTC. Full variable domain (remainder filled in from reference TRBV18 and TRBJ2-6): NAGVMQNPRHLVRRRGQEARLRCSPMKGHSHVYWYRQLPEEGLKFMVYLQKENIIDESGMPKERFSAEFPKEGPSILRIQQVVRGDSAAYFCASSATLPEGSGANVLTFGAGSRLTVL.

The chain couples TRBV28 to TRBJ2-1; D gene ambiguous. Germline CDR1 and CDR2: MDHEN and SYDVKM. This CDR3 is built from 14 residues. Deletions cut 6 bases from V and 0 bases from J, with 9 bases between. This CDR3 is CASSPPSSYNEQFF. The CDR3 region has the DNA TGTGCCAGCAGCCCCCCCAGCTCCTACAATGAGCAGTTCTTC.

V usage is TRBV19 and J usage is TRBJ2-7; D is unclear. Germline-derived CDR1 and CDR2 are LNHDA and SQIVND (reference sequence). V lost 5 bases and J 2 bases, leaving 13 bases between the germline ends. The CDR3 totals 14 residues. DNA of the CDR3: TGTGCCAGTAGTGTGGGCAGGATCCCCTACGAGCAGTACTTC. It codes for CASSVGRIPYEQYF.

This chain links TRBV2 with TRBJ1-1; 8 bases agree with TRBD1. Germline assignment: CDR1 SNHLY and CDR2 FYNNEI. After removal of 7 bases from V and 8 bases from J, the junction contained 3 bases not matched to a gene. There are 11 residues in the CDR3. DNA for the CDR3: TGTGCCAGCAATCGGGACAGGGAAGCTTTCTTT. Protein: CASNRDREAFF.

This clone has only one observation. CDR3 bases: TGTGCCAGCAGCTTGCGGCGGGGGGCCACCGGGGAGCTGTTTTTT. Translated, it gives CASSLRRGATGELFF. J is TRBJ2-2 and V is TRBV5-6; 8 bases align to TRBD2. Germline V gene sequence: CDR1 SGHDT, CDR2 YYEEEE. V gave up 1 base and J gave up 4 bases; unmatched junction bases: 3. The CDR3 is 15 residues long.

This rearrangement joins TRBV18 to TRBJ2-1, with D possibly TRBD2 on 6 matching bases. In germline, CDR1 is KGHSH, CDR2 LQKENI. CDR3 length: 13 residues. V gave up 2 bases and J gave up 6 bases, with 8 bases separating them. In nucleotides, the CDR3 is TGTGCCAGCTCACCAAGGAGGGCCAATGAGCAGTTCTTC. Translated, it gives CASSPRRANEQFF.

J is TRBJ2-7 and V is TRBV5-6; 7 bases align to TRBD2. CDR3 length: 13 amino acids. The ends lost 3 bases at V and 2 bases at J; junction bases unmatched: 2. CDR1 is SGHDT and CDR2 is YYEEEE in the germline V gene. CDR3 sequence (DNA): TGTGCCAGCAGCTCTAGCGGAGCCTACGAGCAGTACTTC. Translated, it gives CASSSSGAYEQYF.

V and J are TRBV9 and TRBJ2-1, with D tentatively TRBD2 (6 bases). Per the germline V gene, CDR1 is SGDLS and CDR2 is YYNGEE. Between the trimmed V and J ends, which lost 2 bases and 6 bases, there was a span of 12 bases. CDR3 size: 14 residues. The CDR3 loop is CASSVGGDGNEQFF. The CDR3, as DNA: TGTGCCAGCAGCGTGGGGGGAGACGGCAATGAGCAGTTCTTC.

The DNA of the CDR3 is TGTGCCAGCACCGTCTGGAGCTCCTACAATGAGCAGTTCTTC. It codes for CASTVWSSYNEQFF. The chain is built from TRBV11-3 and TRBJ2-1; D is unresolved. The germline V and J ends were trimmed by 7 bases and 0 bases, with 10 bases remaining between them. There are 14 residues in the CDR3. Germline V lookup: CDR1 SGHNT, CDR2 YENEEA.

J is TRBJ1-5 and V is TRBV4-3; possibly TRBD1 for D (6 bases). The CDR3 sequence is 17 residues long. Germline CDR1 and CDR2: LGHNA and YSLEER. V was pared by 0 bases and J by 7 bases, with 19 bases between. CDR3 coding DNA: TGCGCCAGCAGCCAAGATGGGGGGCCAGGATGTTGGCAGCCCCAGCATTTT. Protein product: CASSQDGGPGCWQPQHF.

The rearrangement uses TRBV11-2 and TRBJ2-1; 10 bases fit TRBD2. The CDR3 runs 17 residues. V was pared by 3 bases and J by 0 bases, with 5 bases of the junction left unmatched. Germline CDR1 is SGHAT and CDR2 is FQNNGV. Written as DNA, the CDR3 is TGTGCCAGCAGCTTGCGACCTAGCGGGGGCTCCTACAATGAGCAGTTCTTC. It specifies CASSLRPSGGSYNEQFF. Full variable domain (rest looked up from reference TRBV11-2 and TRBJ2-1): EAGVAQSPRYKIIEKRQSVAFWCNPISGHATLYWYQQILGQGPKLLIQFQNNGVVDDSQLPKDRFSAERLKGVDSTLKIQPAKLEDSAVYLCASSLRPSGGSYNEQFFGPGTRLTVL.

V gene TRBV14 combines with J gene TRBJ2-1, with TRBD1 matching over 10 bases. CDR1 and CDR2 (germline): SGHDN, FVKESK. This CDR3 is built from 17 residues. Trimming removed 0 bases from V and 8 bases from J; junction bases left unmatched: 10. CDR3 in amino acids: CASSQESRDRGYHEQFF. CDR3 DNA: TGTGCCAGCAGCCAAGAAAGCCGGGACAGGGGATATCATGAGCAGTTCTTC. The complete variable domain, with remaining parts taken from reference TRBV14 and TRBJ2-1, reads EAGVTQFPSHSVIEKGQTVTLRCDPISGHDNLYWYRRVMGKEIKFLLHFVKESKQDESGMPNNRFLAERTGGTYSTLKVQPAELEDSGVYFCASSQESRDRGYHEQFFGPGTRLTVL.

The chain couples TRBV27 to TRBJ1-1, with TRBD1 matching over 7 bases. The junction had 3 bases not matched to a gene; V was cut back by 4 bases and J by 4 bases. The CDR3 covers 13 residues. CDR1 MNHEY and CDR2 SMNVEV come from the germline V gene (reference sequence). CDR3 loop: CASSSQGGTEAFF. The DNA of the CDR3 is TGTGCCAGCAGTTCTCAGGGGGGCACTGAAGCTTTCTTT.

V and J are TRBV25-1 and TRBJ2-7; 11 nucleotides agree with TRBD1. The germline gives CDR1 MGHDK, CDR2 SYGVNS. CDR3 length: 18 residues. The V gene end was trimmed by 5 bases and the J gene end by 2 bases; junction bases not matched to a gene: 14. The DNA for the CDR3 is TGTGCCAGCAGTCGATATCCCGGGACAGGGGGGGACCCCTACGAGCAGTACTTC. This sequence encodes CASSRYPGTGGDPYEQYF.

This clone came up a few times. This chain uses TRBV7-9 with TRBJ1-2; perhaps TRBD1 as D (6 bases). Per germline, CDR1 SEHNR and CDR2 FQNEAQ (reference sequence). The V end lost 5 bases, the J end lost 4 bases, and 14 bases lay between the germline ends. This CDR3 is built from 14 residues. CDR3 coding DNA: TGTGCCAGCAGCGCCGTCAGGGGCCCCTATGGCTACACCTTC. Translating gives CASSAVRGPYGYTF.

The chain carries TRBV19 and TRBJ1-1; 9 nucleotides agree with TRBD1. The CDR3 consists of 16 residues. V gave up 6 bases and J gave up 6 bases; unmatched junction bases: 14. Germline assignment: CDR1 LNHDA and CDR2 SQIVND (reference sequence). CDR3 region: CASRDWDRAWNAEAFF. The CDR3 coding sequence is TGTGCCAGTAGAGATTGGGACAGGGCTTGGAATGCTGAAGCTTTCTTT.

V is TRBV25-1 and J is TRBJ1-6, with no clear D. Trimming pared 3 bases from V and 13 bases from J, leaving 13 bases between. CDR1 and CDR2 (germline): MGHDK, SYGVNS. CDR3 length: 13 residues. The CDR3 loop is CASSDGDLTPLHF. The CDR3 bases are TGTGCCAGCAGTGACGGTGACTTGACGCCCCTCCACTTT.

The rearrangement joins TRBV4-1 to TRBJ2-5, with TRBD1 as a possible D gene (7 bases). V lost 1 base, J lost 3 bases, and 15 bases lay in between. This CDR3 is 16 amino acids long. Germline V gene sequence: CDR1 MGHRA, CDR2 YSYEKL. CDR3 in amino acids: CASSQVRGTAKETQYF. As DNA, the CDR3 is TGCGCCAGCAGCCAAGTACGCGGGACAGCAAAAGAGACCCAGTACTTC.

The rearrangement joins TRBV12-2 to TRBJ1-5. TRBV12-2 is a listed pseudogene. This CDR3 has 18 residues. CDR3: CASRLGRAGIRPNQPQHF. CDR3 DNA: TGTGCAAGTCGCTTAGGAAGGGCGGGGATCAGACCGAATCAGCCCCAGCATTTT.

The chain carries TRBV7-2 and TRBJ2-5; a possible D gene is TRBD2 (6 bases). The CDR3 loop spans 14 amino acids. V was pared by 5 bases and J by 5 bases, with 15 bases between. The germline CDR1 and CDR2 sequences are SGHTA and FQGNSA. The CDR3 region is CASSTQGGSETQYF. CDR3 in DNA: TGTGCCAGCAGCACCCAAGGAGGGAGTGAGACCCAGTACTTC.

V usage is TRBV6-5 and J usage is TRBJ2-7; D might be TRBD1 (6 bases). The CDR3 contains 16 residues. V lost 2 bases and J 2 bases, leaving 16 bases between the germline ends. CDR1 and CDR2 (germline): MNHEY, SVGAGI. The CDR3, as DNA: TGTGCCAGCAGTTACCTGCCTCAGGGGAACCCCTACGAGCAGTACTTC. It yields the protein CASSYLPQGNPYEQYF.

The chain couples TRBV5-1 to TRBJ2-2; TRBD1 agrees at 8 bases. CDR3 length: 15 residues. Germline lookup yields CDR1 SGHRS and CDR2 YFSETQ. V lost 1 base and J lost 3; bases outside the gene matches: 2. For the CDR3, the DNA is TGCGCCAGCAGCTTGCCGACAGGGGACACCGGGGAGCTGTTTTTT. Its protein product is CASSLPTGDTGELFF.

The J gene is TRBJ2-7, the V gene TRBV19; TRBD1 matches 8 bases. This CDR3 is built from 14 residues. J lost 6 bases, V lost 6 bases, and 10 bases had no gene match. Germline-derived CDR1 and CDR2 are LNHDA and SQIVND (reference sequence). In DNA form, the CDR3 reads TGTGCCAGTAGCGCCGGGACAGGAAAGTGCGAGCAGTACTTC. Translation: CASSAGTGKCEQYF.